Each of the 26 T cell receptor beta chains below was sequenced from the same sample in a study of blood T cells in healthy people across ages. The second PCR ran roughly 6 to 11 cycles with a sample-barcoded 5' primer and J-beta primers. MiXCR, applied by TCRdb to the 5' RACE reads, yields one record per CDR3 protein. The table lists 500,000 to 550,000 distinct CDR3 sequences, under 30% of them singletons. The data were also submitted as part of a second study, on T cells of mothers and their children.

The sample comprised blood. Receptors were obtained from a boy aged 5-17 years in good health.

This clonotype was seen only a few times. V usage is TRBV7-3 and J usage is TRBJ2-5, with D perhaps matching TRBD2 (6 bases). V lost 1 base, J lost 1 base, and 10 bases lay in between. Germline loops: CDR1 SGHTA, CDR2 FQGTGA. The CDR3 covers 15 residues. The CDR3 loop reads CASSLNAGPQETQYF. The CDR3 DNA is TGTGCCAGCAGCTTAAATGCGGGGCCCCAAGAGACCCAGTACTTC.

The chain employs TRBV7-2 and TRBJ2-1; 9 nucleotides line up with TRBD2. There are 16 residues in the CDR3. V lost 1 base and J lost 2; bases outside the gene matches: 3. CDR1 and CDR2 (germline): SGHTA, FQGNSA. The CDR3 loop is CASSLVRTSAYNEQFF. DNA for the CDR3: TGTGCCAGCAGCTTAGTACGGACTAGCGCCTACAATGAGCAGTTCTTC.

This clonotype was seen at least ten times. The V call is TRBV3-1, the J call TRBJ2-3; 7 nucleotides agree with TRBD2. The trim removed 4 bases at V and 5 bases at J, leaving 6 bases unmatched. Germline CDR1 reads LGHDT; CDR2 reads YNNKEL (reference sequence). CDR3 length equals 14 residues. This chain's CDR3 is CASSPRASGDTQYF. DNA for the CDR3: TGTGCCAGCAGCCCTCGGGCTAGCGGAGATACGCAGTATTTT.

There are a few counts of this clonotype. The rearrangement uses TRBV6-6 and TRBJ2-1; TRBD2 aligns across 8 bases. The J call is doubtful: the DNA matches TRBJ2-5 better. The CDR3 covers 14 residues. Germline V lookup: CDR1 MNHNY, CDR2 SVGAGI (reference sequence). CDR3 region: CASSYGGRRETQYF. CDR3 DNA: TGTGCCAGCAGTTACGGCGGGAGGCGGGAGACCCAGTACTTC.

This clonotype is deemed medium-sized. This chain uses TRBV20-1 with TRBJ1-6; 10 bases fit TRBD1. Looked up from germline, CDR1 is DFQATT and CDR2 is SNEGSKA (reference sequence). V was pared by 6 bases and J by 9 bases, with 11 bases of the junction left unmatched. This CDR3 is 15 amino acids long. In DNA form, the CDR3 reads TGCAGTGCGACAAAGGGGACAGGGGATAGTTCACCCCTCCACTTT. Protein: CSATKGTGDSSPLHF.

This clonotype showed up many times. The V call is TRBV28, the J call TRBJ2-5; D might be TRBD2 (5 bases). Germline CDR1 is MDHEN and CDR2 is SYDVKM. This CDR3 is built from 14 residues. V shed 6 bases and J shed 7 bases, with 18 bases lying between them. The CDR3, as DNA: TGTGCCAGCAGCCGCCCGATTGAGGCGGGGACCCAGTACTTC. Translation gives CASSRPIEAGTQYF.

The genes are TRBV11-2 and TRBJ2-5; 7 bases are a match to TRBD2. TRBJ2-1 explains the end of the DNA better; the J call may be wrong. The CDR3 is 15 residues long. Germline CDR1 reads SGHAT; CDR2 reads FQNNGV. In DNA form, the CDR3 reads TGTGCCAGCAGCCCCAAGGCGGGAGTATCGATTGAGCAGTTCTTC. It is translated as CASSPKAGVSIEQFF.

The chain is built from TRBV28 and TRBJ2-7, with TRBD2 as a possible D gene (6 bases). V shed 5 bases and J shed 1 base, with 15 bases lying between them. Germline assignment: CDR1 MDHEN and CDR2 SYDVKM. The length of the CDR3 is 15 residues. The DNA for the CDR3 is TGTGCCAGCAGTCCGCTGTTGGGGACTTCCTACGAGCAGTACTTC. Translation: CASSPLLGTSYEQYF.

This clonotype was detected only a few times. The chain recombines TRBV28 with TRBJ2-4, with D hard to call. Germline CDR1 reads MDHEN; CDR2 reads SYDVKM. Trimming shortened V by 8 bases and J by 0 bases, and 8 bases separated the two germline ends. The CDR3 contains 13 residues. CDR3 sequence reads: CASADGAKNIQYF. The CDR3 nucleotides read TGTGCCAGCGCCGACGGAGCCAAAAACATTCAGTACTTC.

V and J are TRBV27 and TRBJ2-5; the D call may be TRBD1 or TRBD2 (5 bases each). The germline V and J ends were trimmed by 7 bases and 2 bases, with 17 bases remaining between them. The CDR3 totals 15 residues. Germline CDR1 MNHEY, CDR2 SMNVEV (reference sequence). CDR3 region: CASIAWAGTQETQYF. In nucleotides, the CDR3 is TGTGCCAGCATAGCGTGGGCCGGGACGCAAGAGACCCAGTACTTC.

This clonotype was seen a handful of times. The rearrangement uses TRBV5-1 and TRBJ2-2; 9 bases line up with TRBD1. With 3 bases clipped from V and 3 bases from J, the junction kept 6 bases outside the gene matches. The CDR3 has 16 residues. Germline V lookup: CDR1 SGHRS, CDR2 YFSETQ. DNA of the CDR3: TGCGCCAGCAGCTCAAAACAGGGGGCGCACACCGGGGAGCTGTTTTTT. It codes for CASSSKQGAHTGELFF. Complete variable domain (other parts from reference TRBV5-1 and TRBJ2-2): KAGVTQTPRYLIKTRGQQVTLSCSPISGHRSVSWYQQTPGQGLQFLFEYFSETQRNKGNFPGRFSGRQFSNSRSEMNVSTLELGDSALYLCASSSKQGAHTGELFFGEGSRLTVL.

J is TRBJ2-1 and V is TRBV7-8, with 7 positions matching TRBD1. Germline-derived CDR1 and CDR2 are SGHVS and FQNEAQ. The junction had 14 bases not matched to a gene; V was cut back by 3 bases and J by 3 bases. The CDR3 has 18 amino acids. CDR3 sequence reads: CASSLATRRDSNYNEQFF. The CDR3, as DNA: TGTGCCAGCAGCTTGGCAACGCGACGGGACAGCAACTACAATGAGCAGTTCTTC.

The gene calls are TRBV20-1 and TRBJ1-1; TRBD1 might be the D (5 bases). CDR1 and CDR2 from the germline V gene are DFQATT and SNEGSKA (reference sequence). The CDR3 contains 12 residues. In DNA, the CDR3 is TGCAGAATTGGGGGGGAGAACACTGAAGCTTTCTTT. It is translated as CRIGGENTEAFF.

The chain has TRBV29-1 and TRBJ2-5; D not certain. This CDR3 is 14 amino acids long. Germline CDR1 SQVTM, CDR2 ANQGSEA. Trimming cost V 3 bases and J 1 base, with 12 bases left between them. CDR3 nucleotide sequence: TGCAGCGTTGACTGGACCCAGCTCCAAGAGACCCAGTACTTC. Its translation: CSVDWTQLQETQYF.

The rearrangement links TRBV20-1 to TRBJ2-7; D might be TRBD2 (5 bases). V dropped 0 bases and J dropped 12 bases, with 12 bases sitting between them. The CDR3 covers 11 residues. Germline-derived CDR1 and CDR2 are DFQATT and SNEGSKA (reference sequence). The CDR3: CSARDFGETYF. DNA for the CDR3: TGCAGTGCTAGAGATTTCGGGGAGACGTACTTC.

This clonotype was seen more than once but under ten times. This chain joins TRBV6-6 and TRBJ2-1; D gene uncertain. The germline V gene encodes CDR1 MNHNY and CDR2 SVGAGI (reference sequence). This CDR3 has 11 amino acids. Trimming removed 6 bases at V and 9 bases at J, with 9 bases between. The CDR3 DNA reads TGTGCCAGCAGAGACCGGAGTGAGCAGTTCTTC. It encodes CASRDRSEQFF.

This clonotype has just one count. V usage is TRBV7-2 and J usage is TRBJ2-3; 8 bases are shared with TRBD2. V dropped 4 bases and J dropped 4; count of bases not matched to a gene: 10. The CDR3 contains 16 residues. Germline CDR1 and CDR2: SGHTA and FQGNSA. The DNA for the CDR3 is TGTGCCAGCAGCTACGAAAGCGGGAGAGGTCCAGATACGCAGTATTTT. Amino acids: CASSYESGRGPDTQYF.

This chain connects TRBV29-1 to TRBJ2-3; no firm D call. This CDR3 spans 14 amino acids. Germline lookup yields CDR1 SQVTM and CDR2 ANQGSEA. The germline V and J ends were trimmed by 1 base and 0 bases, with 8 bases remaining between them. In DNA, the CDR3 is TGCAGCGTTGAAGGAAGACCTAGCACAGATACGCAGTATTTT. Its protein product is CSVEGRPSTDTQYF.

V gene TRBV20-1 combines with J gene TRBJ2-1, with no clear D. V lost 2 bases and J lost 5, with 13 bases in between. The length of the CDR3 is 14 residues. CDR1 and CDR2 (germline): DFQATT, SNEGSKA (reference sequence). CDR3 in amino acids: CSARLWTEHNEQFF. The CDR3 coding sequence is TGCAGTGCTAGATTGTGGACCGAACACAATGAGCAGTTCTTC.

The CDR3 here is CSVEDLVWDKQAVDTEAFF. Written as DNA, the CDR3 is TGCAGCGTTGAAGATCTCGTCTGGGACAAGCAGGCGGTGGACACTGAAGCTTTCTTT. The chain carries TRBV29-1 and TRBJ1-1, with TRBD1 as a possible D gene (6 bases). This CDR3 is built from 19 residues. The germline CDR1 and CDR2 sequences are SQVTM and ANQGSEA. Trimming took off 0 bases at V and 3 bases at J, with 26 bases between the two ends.

The V and J genes are TRBV15 and TRBJ2-3, with D hard to call. The length of the CDR3 is 12 residues. Germline CDR1 is LNHNV and CDR2 is YYDKDF (reference sequence). With 1 base removed from V and 7 bases from J, the gap between germline ends came to 6 bases. The CDR3 nucleotides are TGTGCCACCAGCAGAGTCGCCTATACGCAGTATTTT. Translated, it gives CATSRVAYTQYF.

V usage is TRBV29-1 and J usage is TRBJ2-7; D perhaps matches TRBD2 (6 bases). The CDR3 length is 14 residues. Germline CDR1 is SQVTM and CDR2 is ANQGSEA. The CDR3 is CSGVGDQGLYEQYF. The CDR3 bases are TGCAGTGGAGTCGGGGACCAGGGACTCTACGAGCAGTACTTC.

The chain joins TRBV5-1 to TRBJ1-5, with 10 positions matching TRBD1. Germline CDR1 SGHRS, CDR2 YFSETQ. The CDR3 length is 21 residues. Trimming cost V 5 bases and J 0 bases; bases outside gene matches: 20. The CDR3 loop is CASRIPSCRDRGLDSNQPQHF. The CDR3 coding sequence is TGCGCCAGCAGAATTCCCTCCTGCCGGGACAGGGGCTTAGATAGCAATCAGCCCCAGCATTTT.

The genes are TRBV20-1 and TRBJ2-4; 9 bases are a match to TRBD2. CDR3 length: 20 amino acids. J lost 0 bases, V lost 0 bases, and 15 bases had no gene match. The germline V gene has CDR1 DFQATT and CDR2 SNEGSKA (reference sequence). The DNA of the CDR3 is TGCAGTGCTAGAGAATGGGTCTCGGCTAGCGGGAATCTAGCCAAAAACATTCAGTACTTC. Protein: CSAREWVSASGNLAKNIQYF.

The chain carries TRBV6-2 or TRBV6-3 and TRBJ2-1; TRBD2 matches 7 bases. Germline CDR1 MNHEY, CDR2 SVGEGT. This CDR3 has 15 amino acids. Trimming removed 2 bases from V and 8 bases from J; junction bases left unmatched: 9. The CDR3 DNA reads TGTGCCAGCAGTTACCCCCTGAGGGGACTATATGAGCAGTTCTTC. Residues: CASSYPLRGLYEQFF.

V is TRBV5-1 and J is TRBJ1-1; TRBD1 matches 7 bases. V shed 1 base and J 6 bases; nucleotides not matched to a gene: 3. The CDR3 contains 13 residues. The germline CDR1 and CDR2 sequences are SGHRS and YFSETQ. CDR3 protein: CASSLQGGPEAFF. The CDR3 region has the DNA TGCGCCAGCAGCTTGCAGGGGGGCCCTGAAGCTTTCTTT.